This T cell receptor beta chain was recovered during a study of early T cells in non-severe SARS-CoV-2 infection. This clonotype was observed at least ten times. With V trimmed by 3 bases and J by 4 bases, 2 bases remained unmatched. CDR1 and CDR2 (germline): SGDLS, YYNGEE. The CDR3 totals 14 residues. TCRdb ran MiXCR on the 5' RACE reads and lists one entry per CDR3 protein. There are tens of thousands of distinct CDR3 sequences in the sample; 12% occur only once, and roughly 15% lies in the top ten. Sequenced here: whole blood, sampled at baseline. The sequence came from an adult who was a healthcare worker with PCR-confirmed SARS-CoV-2 infection or an uninfected control (not recorded which). The donor label of this sample is uncertain. J is TRBJ2-1 and V is TRBV9, with 9 bases fitting TRBD2. The DNA for the CDR3 is TGTGCCAGCAGCGAGCTAGCGGGATACAATGAGCAGTTCTTC. Its protein is CASSELAGYNEQFF. Drawing the rest from reference TRBV9 and TRBJ2-1, the complete variable domain is DSGVTQTPKHLITATGQRVTLRCSPRSGDLSVYWYQQSLDQGLQFLIQYYNGEERAKGNILERFSAQQFPDLHSELNLSSLELGDSALYFCASSELAGYNEQFFGPGTRLTVL.